The 19 T cell receptor beta chains given below trace back to one sample, sequenced in a study of cytomegalovirus exposure and HLA in healthy donors. PCR amplification relied on 60 Vbeta primers (plus 13 Jbeta primers). Libraries were prepared by immunoSEQ multiplex PCR; TCRdb keeps only in-frame clonotypes and omits some of them. This table holds approximately 200,000 clones, about 85% found once. The sequenced material came from PBMCs. All receptors derive from a human donor in good health.

For this clone: Other DNA variants within this sample encode the same CDR3. This rearrangement joins TRBV30 to TRBJ1-2, with D unclear. CDR1 and CDR2 from the germline V gene are GTSNPN and SVGIG (reference sequence). The CDR3 covers 12 residues. V lost 0 bases and J 5 bases, leaving 7 bases between the germline ends. The DNA for the CDR3 is TGTGCCTGGAGTGTAGCAGGTTATGGCTACACCTTC. Residues: CAWSVAGYGYTF.

The V gene is TRBV19, the J gene TRBJ1-5, with 10 positions matching TRBD1. The trim removed 5 bases at V and 2 bases at J, leaving 6 bases unmatched. The CDR3 contains 16 residues. Germline-derived CDR1 and CDR2 are LNHDA and SQIVND (reference sequence). The CDR3 spells CASSPGQGWGNQPQHF. The CDR3 nucleotides read TGTGCCAGTAGTCCGGGACAGGGGTGGGGCAATCAGCCCCAGCATTTT.

This clone was picked up a small number of times. The rearrangement links TRBV30 to TRBJ1-2; D not certain. This CDR3 has 15 residues. In germline, CDR1 is GTSNPN, CDR2 SVGIG (reference sequence). V lost 4 bases, J lost 1 base, and 16 bases lay in between. The CDR3 coding sequence is TGTGCCTGGACTAGTGTAAGACGGCATAACTATGGCTACACCTTC. Protein product: CAWTSVRRHNYGYTF.

J is TRBJ1-5 and V is TRBV6-6, with 7 bases matching TRBD1. The CDR3 spans 15 residues. The V gene end was trimmed by 1 base and the J gene end by 1 base; junction bases not matched to a gene: 1. Germline CDR1 reads MNHNY; CDR2 reads SVGAGI (reference sequence). This CDR3 is CASSYLGQSNQPQHF. DNA for the CDR3: TGTGCCAGCAGTTACTTGGGACAGAGCAATCAGCCCCAGCATTTT.

The chain is built from TRBV14 and TRBJ2-5; 9 bases fit TRBD2. CDR3 length: 16 residues. Germline assignment: CDR1 SGHDN and CDR2 FVKESK. Germline trimming cut 1 base from V and 4 bases from J; bases unmatched to any gene: 7. CDR3 residues: CASSQVGSGSRETQYF. In DNA, the CDR3 is TGTGCCAGCAGCCAAGTAGGTAGCGGGAGTCGAGAGACCCAGTACTTC. The entire variable domain, with the rest obtained from reference TRBV14 and TRBJ2-5, is as follows: EAGVTQFPSHSVIEKGQTVTLRCDPISGHDNLYWYRRVMGKEIKFLLHFVKESKQDESGMPNNRFLAERTGGTYSTLKVQPAELEDSGVYFCASSQVGSGSRETQYFGPGTRLLVL.

V and J are TRBV25-1 and TRBJ2-7; 7 nucleotides align to TRBD2. The CDR3 is 14 amino acids. Looked up from germline, CDR1 is MGHDK and CDR2 is SYGVNS. V gave up 3 bases and J gave up 8 bases; unmatched junction bases: 10. The CDR3 region is CASSDSSGSSKQYF. The CDR3, as DNA: TGTGCCAGCAGTGATTCTAGCGGATCTTCCAAGCAGTACTTC.

The rearrangement uses TRBV4-3 and TRBJ2-7; maybe TRBD2 (6 bases). This CDR3 is built from 16 residues. Trimming left V 0 bases short and J 0 bases short, with 12 bases between. Germline V gene data show CDR1 as LGHNA and CDR2 as YSLEER. The DNA for the CDR3 is TGCGCCAGCAGCCAAGATACGAGGGGAGGCTCCTACGAGCAGTACTTC. Its translation: CASSQDTRGGSYEQYF.

The V and J genes are TRBV7-9 and TRBJ2-1; TRBD2 might be the D (6 bases). CDR1 and CDR2 (germline): SEHNR, FQNEAQ (reference sequence). V was pared by 9 bases and J by 7 bases, with 13 bases between. The CDR3 spans 12 residues. The CDR3 DNA sequence: TGTGCCAGTCCGAAGGCGGGGAATGAGCAGTTCTTC. It is translated as CASPKAGNEQFF.

The J gene is TRBJ2-7, the V gene TRBV27; 7 bases line up with TRBD2. CDR3 size: 16 residues. Looked up from germline, CDR1 is MNHEY and CDR2 is SMNVEV (reference sequence). Trimming removed 5 bases from V and 4 bases from J; junction bases left unmatched: 14. The CDR3 sequence is CASSPLPERGKYEQYF. For the CDR3, the DNA is TGTGCCAGCAGTCCACTTCCTGAGCGGGGAAAATACGAGCAGTACTTC.

The V call is TRBV6-5, the J call TRBJ2-7, with 7 bases fitting TRBD2. This CDR3 has 15 amino acids. V was clipped by 3 bases and J by 3 bases; unmatched bases: 8. Germline V CDR1 and CDR2: MNHEY, SVGAGI. DNA of the CDR3: TGTGCCAGCAGTTATGCTAGCGGCAGAGTCTACGAGCAGTACTTC. Its translation is CASSYASGRVYEQYF.

The V and J genes are TRBV6-1 and TRBJ2-7, with TRBD2 matching 10 bases. J lost 2 bases, V lost 1 base, and 14 bases had no gene match. This CDR3 has 19 residues. Germline V lookup: CDR1 MNHNS, CDR2 SASEGT. In DNA form, the CDR3 reads TGTGCCAGCAGTGAAGTCATCCCGGGCTCTCTAGCGGGAGCCTACGAGCAGTACTTC. This translates into CASSEVIPGSLAGAYEQYF.

V and J are TRBV6-1 and TRBJ2-7, with D perhaps matching TRBD2 (6 bases). This CDR3 comprises 14 residues. V gave up 4 bases and J gave up 6 bases, with 16 bases separating them. Germline V gene data show CDR1 as MNHNS and CDR2 as SASEGT. DNA of the CDR3: TGTGCCAGCAGTGCAGGGACTCCCGAGGTCGAGCAGTACTTC. Its protein is CASSAGTPEVEQYF.

V and J are TRBV28 and TRBJ1-2; TRBD1 matches 12 bases. The CDR3 sequence is 13 residues long. The germline V gene has CDR1 MDHEN and CDR2 SYDVKM. With 6 bases clipped from V and 8 bases from J, the junction kept 4 bases outside the gene matches. The CDR3 region has the DNA TGTGCCAGCAGCACAGGGACAGGGGGCGGCTACACCTTC. Its protein product is CASSTGTGGGYTF.

The chain carries TRBV27 and TRBJ2-5, with D possibly TRBD2 on 6 matching bases. The CDR3 loop spans 14 amino acids. V was cut by 7 bases and J by 5 bases, with 17 bases left in between. CDR1 MNHEY and CDR2 SMNVEV come from the germline V gene (reference sequence). The CDR3 DNA reads as TGTGCCAGCATTTACGCGGCGGGACGCGAGACCCAGTACTTC. Translated, it gives CASIYAAGRETQYF.

This clone was counted once. V gene TRBV15 combines with J gene TRBJ2-1, with 8 bases that match TRBD1. The V gene's germline CDR1 is LNHNV and CDR2 YYDKDF (reference sequence). This CDR3 has 15 residues. Unmatched junction bases numbered 9, after V lost 5 bases and J lost 6 bases. The CDR3 sequence is CATSGNRGLSNEQFF. The CDR3 DNA sequence: TGTGCCACCAGCGGCAACAGGGGGTTAAGCAATGAGCAGTTCTTC.

V and J are TRBV28 and TRBJ2-3; D is unclear. Germline values: CDR1 MDHEN, CDR2 SYDVKM. Deletions cut 3 bases from V and 2 bases from J, with 12 bases between. The CDR3 loop spans 15 amino acids. The CDR3 loop reads CASSLIPTVTDTQYF. CDR3 DNA sequence: TGTGCCAGCAGTTTGATCCCTACGGTCACAGATACGCAGTATTTT.

The chain employs TRBV7-9 and TRBJ2-7; possible D gene TRBD2, 5 bases. Germline assignment: CDR1 SEHNR and CDR2 FQNEAQ (reference sequence). The CDR3 covers 17 residues. Trimming pared 1 base from V and 1 base from J, leaving 17 bases between. The CDR3 DNA sequence: TGTGCCAGCAGCTTAGACGCGGGTTCCCGGTGGTCCTACGAGCAGTACTTC. Translated, it gives CASSLDAGSRWSYEQYF.

The V call is TRBV15, the J call TRBJ1-2; D gene ambiguous. Germline lookup yields CDR1 LNHNV and CDR2 YYDKDF (reference sequence). The V and J ends lost 0 bases and 8 bases respectively, with 13 bases between them. The CDR3 length is 14 residues. The CDR3 here is CATSRDRQFAGYTF. CDR3 DNA: TGTGCCACCAGCAGAGATCGACAATTTGCCGGCTACACCTTC.

This sequence joins TRBV6-1 and TRBJ1-2, with D possibly TRBD1 on 5 matching bases. Looked up from germline, CDR1 is MNHNS and CDR2 is SASEGT. Trimming removed 5 bases from V and 4 bases from J, with 11 bases in between. CDR3 size: 13 residues. The CDR3 region is CASSPTGGYGYTF. The DNA of the CDR3 is TGTGCCAGCAGTCCTACGGGGGGCTATGGCTACACCTTC.